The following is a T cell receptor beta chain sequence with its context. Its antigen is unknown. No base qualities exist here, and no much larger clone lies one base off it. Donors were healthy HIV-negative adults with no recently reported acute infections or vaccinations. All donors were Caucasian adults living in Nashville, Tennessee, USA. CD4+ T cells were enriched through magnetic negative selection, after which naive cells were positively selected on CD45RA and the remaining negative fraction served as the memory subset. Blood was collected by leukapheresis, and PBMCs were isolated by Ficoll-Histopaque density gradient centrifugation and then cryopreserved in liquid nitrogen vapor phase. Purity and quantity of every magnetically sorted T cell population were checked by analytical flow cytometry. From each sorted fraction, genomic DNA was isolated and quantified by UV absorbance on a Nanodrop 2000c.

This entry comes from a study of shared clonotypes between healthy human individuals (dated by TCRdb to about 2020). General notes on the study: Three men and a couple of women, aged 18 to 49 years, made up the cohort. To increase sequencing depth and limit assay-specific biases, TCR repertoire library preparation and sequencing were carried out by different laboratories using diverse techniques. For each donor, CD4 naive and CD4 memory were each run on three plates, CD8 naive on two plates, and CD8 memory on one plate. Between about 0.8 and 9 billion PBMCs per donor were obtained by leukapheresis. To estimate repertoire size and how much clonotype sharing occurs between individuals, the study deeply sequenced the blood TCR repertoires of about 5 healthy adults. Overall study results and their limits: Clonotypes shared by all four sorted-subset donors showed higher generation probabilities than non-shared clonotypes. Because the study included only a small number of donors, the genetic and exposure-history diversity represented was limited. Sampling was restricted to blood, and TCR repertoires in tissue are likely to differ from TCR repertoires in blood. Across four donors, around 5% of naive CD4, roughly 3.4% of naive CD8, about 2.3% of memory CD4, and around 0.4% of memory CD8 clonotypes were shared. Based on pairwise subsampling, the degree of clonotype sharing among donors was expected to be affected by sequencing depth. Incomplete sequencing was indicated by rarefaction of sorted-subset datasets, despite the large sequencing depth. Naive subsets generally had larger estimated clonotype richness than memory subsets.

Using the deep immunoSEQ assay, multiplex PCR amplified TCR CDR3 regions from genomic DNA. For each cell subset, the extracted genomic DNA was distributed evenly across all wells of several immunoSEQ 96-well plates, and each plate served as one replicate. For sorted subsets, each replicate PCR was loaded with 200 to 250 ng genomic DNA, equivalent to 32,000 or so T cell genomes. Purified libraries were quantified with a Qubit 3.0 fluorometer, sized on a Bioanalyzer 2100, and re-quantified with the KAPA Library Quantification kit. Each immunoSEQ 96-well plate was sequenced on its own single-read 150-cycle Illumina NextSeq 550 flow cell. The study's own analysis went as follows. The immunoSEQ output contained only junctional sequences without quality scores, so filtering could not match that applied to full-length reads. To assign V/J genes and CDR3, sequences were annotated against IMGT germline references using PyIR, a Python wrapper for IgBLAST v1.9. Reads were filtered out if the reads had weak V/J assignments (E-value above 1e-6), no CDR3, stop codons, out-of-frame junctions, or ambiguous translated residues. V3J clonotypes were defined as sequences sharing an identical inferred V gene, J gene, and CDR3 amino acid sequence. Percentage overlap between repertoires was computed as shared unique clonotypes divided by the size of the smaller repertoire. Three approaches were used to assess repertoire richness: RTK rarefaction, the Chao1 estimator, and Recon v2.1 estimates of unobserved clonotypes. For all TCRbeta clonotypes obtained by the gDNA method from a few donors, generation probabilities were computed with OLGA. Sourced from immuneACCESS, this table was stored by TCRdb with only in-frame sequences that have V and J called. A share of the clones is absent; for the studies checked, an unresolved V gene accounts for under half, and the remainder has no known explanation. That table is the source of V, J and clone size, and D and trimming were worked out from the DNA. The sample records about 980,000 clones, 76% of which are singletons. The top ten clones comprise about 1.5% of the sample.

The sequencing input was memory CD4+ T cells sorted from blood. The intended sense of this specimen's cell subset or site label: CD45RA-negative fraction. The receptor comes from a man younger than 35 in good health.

The CDR3 corresponds to CASTVGTGPYEQYF. In nucleotides, the sequence is TGTGCCAGCACCGTCGGGACAGGGCCTTACGAGCAGTACTTC. The chain joins TRBV7-2 to TRBJ2-5; 9 bases in the middle match TRBD1. The DNA end favors TRBJ2-7, so the J call may be wrong. The germline V gene sets CDR1 to SGHTA and CDR2 to FQGNSA. The CDR3 runs 14 residues from the cysteine to the phenylalanine. Left in the record is the CDR3 DNA by itself, 42 bases read in frame from the first base.